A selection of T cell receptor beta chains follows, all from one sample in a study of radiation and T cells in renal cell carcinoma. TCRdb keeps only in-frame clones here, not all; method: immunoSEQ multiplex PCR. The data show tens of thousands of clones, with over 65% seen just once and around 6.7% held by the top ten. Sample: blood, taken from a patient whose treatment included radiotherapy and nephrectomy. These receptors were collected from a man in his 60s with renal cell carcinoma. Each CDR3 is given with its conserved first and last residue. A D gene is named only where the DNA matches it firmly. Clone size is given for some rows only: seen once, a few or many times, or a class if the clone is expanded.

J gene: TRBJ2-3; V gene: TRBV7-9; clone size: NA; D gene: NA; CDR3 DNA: TGTGCCAGCAGCTTAGCGGGGAGCACAGATACGCAGTATTTT; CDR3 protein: CASSLAGSTDTQYF
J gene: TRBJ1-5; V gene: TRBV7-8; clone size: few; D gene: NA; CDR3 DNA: TGTGCCAGCAGCGCCCGACTAGCGGGTCAGCCCCAGCATTTT; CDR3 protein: CASSARLAGQPQHF
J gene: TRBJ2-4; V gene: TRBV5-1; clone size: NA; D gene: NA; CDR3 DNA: TGCGCCAGCAGCCCGGTTGGGGGGACGGGAAACATTCAGTACTTC; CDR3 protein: CASSPVGGTGNIQYF
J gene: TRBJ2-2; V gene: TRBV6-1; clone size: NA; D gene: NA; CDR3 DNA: TGTGCCAGCAGACCCGTACGTACCGGGGAGCTGTTTTTT; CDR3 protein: CASRPVRTGELFF
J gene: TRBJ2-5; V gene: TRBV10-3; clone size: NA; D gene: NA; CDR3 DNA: TGTGCCATCAGCGTGGGGAAAGAGACCCAGTACTTC; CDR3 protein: CAISVGKETQYF
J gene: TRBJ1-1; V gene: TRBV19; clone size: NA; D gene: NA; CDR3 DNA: TGTGCCAGTAAAATTCGTGCAGACATGAACACTGAAGCTTTCTTT; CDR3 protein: CASKIRADMNTEAFF
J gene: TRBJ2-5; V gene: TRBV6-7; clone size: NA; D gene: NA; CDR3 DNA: TGTGCCAGCAGTAAAGGGGGACTACTATTCCGCCAGTACTTC; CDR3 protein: CASSKGGLLFRQYF
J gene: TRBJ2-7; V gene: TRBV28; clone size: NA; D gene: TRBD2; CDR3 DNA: TGTGCCAGCAGCTGGGGACTAGCGGGAGGCTACGAGCAGTACTTC; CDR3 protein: CASSWGLAGGYEQYF
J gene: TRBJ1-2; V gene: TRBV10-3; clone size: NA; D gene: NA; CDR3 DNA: TGTGCCATCAGTCCGGACTCGCCGAACTATGGCTACACCTTC; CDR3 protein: CAISPDSPNYGYTF
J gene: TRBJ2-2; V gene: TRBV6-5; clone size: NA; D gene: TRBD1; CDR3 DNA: TGTGCCAGCAGTTACGTCCAGGGGGCCGGGGAGCTGTTTTTT; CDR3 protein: CASSYVQGAGELFF
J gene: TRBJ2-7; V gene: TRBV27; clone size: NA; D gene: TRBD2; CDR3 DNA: TGTGCCAGCAGAGGTAGCGGGAGCTACGAGCAGTACTTC; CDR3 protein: CASRGSGSYEQYF
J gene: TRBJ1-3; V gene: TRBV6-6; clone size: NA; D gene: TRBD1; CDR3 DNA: TGTGCCAGCAGTCCCGGGACAGGGGTCCGTGGAAACACCATATATTTT; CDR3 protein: CASSPGTGVRGNTIYF
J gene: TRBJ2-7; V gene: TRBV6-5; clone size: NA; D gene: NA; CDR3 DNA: TGTGCCAGCACCAGGGGGAGCGGGATCCACGAGCAGTACTTC; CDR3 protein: CASTRGSGIHEQYF
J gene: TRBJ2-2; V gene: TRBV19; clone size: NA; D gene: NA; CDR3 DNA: TGTGCCACTAAAACGCGGGTCGAGTACACCGGGGAGCTGTTTTTT; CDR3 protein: CATKTRVEYTGELFF
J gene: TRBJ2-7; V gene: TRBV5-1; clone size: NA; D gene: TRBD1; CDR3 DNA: TGCGCCAGCAGTACGACAGGGGTCTACTACGAGCAGTACTTC; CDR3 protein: CASSTTGVYYEQYF
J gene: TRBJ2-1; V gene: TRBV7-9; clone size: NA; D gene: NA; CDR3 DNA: TGTGCCAGCAGCTACAACTACAATGAGCAGTTCTTC; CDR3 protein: CASSYNYNEQFF
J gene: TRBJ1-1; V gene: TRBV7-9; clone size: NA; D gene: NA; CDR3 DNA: TGTGCCAGCAGCTTAGGAGCCACAGGGAGGAAGAACACTGAAGCTTTCTTT; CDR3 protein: CASSLGATGRKNTEAFF
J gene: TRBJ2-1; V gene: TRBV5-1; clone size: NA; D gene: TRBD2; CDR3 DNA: TGCGCCAGCAGCTTGACACTAGCGGGAGGGGGAGGTGAGCAGTTCTTC; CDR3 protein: CASSLTLAGGGGEQFF
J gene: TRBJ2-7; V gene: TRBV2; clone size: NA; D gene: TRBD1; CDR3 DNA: TGTGCCAGCAGCCTGACAGGGGCCTACGAGCAGTACTTC; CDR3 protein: CASSLTGAYEQYF
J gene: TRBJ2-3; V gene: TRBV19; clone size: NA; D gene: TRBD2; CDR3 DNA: TGTGCCAGTACCCCGAGGGAGGGTGGGACAGATACGCAGTATTTT; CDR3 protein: CASTPREGGTDTQYF
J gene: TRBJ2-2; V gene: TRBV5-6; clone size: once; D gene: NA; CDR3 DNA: TGTGCCAGCAGCTTGTATTTTACCGATAACACCGGGGAGCTGTTTTTT; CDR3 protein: CASSLYFTDNTGELFF
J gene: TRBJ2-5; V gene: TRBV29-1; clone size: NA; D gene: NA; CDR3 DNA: TGCAGCGCCTGGACTATAGAGACCCAGTACTTC; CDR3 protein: CSAWTIETQYF
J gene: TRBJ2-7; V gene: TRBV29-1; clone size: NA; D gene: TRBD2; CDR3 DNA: TGCAGCGTTGTAGGCGGGAGGGCCTCGGGCGAGCAGTACTTC; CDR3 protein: CSVVGGRASGEQYF
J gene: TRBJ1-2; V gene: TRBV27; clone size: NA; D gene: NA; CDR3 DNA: TGTGCCAGCAGTGATACAGGGTTGTATGGCTACACCTTC; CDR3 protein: CASSDTGLYGYTF
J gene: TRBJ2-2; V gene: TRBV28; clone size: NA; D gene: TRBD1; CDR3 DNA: TGTGCCAGCAGTACAGGGGGGACTGCGACCGGGGAGCTGTTTTTT; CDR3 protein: CASSTGGTATGELFF
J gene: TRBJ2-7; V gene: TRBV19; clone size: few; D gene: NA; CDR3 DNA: TGTGCCAGTAGTTACACCGGGACGCAGTACTTC; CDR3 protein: CASSYTGTQYF
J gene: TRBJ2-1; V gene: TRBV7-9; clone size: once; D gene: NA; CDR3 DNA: TGTGCCAGCAGCCCGCAAGGGGACTCGGAGCAGTTCTTC; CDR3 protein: CASSPQGDSEQFF
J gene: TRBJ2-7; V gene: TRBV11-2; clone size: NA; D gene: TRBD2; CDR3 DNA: TGTGCCAGCAACCGACTAGCGCCAACCTACGAGCAGTACTTC; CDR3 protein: CASNRLAPTYEQYF
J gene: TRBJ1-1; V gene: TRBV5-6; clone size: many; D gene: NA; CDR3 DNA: TGTGCCAGCAGCGCGCTAGGGGGAACTGAAGCTTTCTTT; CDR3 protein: CASSALGGTEAFF
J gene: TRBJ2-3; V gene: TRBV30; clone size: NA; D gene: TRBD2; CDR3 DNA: TGTGCCAGTACCCTAGGACTAGCGGGAGGTGGGAGCACAGATACGCAGTATTTT; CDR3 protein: CASTLGLAGGGSTDTQYF
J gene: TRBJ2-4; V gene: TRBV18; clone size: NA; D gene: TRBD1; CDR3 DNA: TGTGCCAGCTCACCGCGACAGGGGGGATCCAAAAACATTCAGTACTTC; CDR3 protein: CASSPRQGGSKNIQYF
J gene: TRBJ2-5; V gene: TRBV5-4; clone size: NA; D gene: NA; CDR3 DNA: TGTGCCAGCAGCCGGGTGCTCCGGGGGAGGTCGGAGACCCAGTACTTC; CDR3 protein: CASSRVLRGRSETQYF
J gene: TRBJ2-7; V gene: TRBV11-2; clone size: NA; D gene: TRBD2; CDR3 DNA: TGTGCCAGCAGCTCCCTTAGCGGGAGGGCCGACCGCGAGCAGTACTTC; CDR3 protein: CASSSLSGRADREQYF
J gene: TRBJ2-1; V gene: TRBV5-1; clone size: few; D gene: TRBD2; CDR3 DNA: TGCGCCAGCAGCTTGGGAGCGGGAGGTAGCTCCTACAATGAGCAGTTCTTC; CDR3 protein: CASSLGAGGSSYNEQFF
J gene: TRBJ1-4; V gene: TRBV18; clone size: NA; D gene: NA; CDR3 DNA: TGTGCCAGCTCACCACTCTTCGTAGAACAGGGAAGTTGGGATGAAAAACTGTTTTTT; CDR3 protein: CASSPLFVEQGSWDEKLFF
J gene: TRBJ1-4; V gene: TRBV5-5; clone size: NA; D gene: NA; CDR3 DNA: TGTGCCAGCAGTCCGGGACACATTAGGCGTAATGAAAAACTGTTTTTT; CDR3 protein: CASSPGHIRRNEKLFF
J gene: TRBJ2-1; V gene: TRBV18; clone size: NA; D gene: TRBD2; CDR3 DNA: TGTGCCAGCTCACCACGGCGAGCGGGGAGCTTTAATGAGCAGTTCTTC; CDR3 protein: CASSPRRAGSFNEQFF
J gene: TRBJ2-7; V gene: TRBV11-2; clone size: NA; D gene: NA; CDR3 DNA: TGTGCCAGCAGCCACAGGGAGGACGAGCAGTACTTC; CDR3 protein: CASSHREDEQYF
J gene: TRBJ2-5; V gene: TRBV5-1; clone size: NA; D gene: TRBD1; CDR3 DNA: TGCGCCAGCAGCTTCCGGGACAGGGGATCCTGGGAGACCCAGTACTTC; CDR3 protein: CASSFRDRGSWETQYF
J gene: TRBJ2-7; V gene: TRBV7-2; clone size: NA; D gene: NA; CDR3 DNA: TGTGCCACCGCATCGCGGCAGGGGGAGCAGTACTTC; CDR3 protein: CATASRQGEQYF
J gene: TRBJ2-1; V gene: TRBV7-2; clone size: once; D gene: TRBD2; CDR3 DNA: TGTGCCAGCAGCTTAACACTAGCGGGAGGGCCGGAGCAGTTCTTC; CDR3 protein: CASSLTLAGGPEQFF
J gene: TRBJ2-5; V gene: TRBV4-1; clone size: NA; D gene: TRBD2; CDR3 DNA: TGCGCCAGCAGCCAAGATTGGACTAGCGGGATGAGGGGGACCCAGTACTTC; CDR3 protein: CASSQDWTSGMRGTQYF
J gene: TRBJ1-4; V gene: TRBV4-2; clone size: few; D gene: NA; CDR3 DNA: TGTGCCAGCAGCCAAGATTCACGCGGGAATACAAACGACCATGAAAAACTGTTTTTT; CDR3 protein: CASSQDSRGNTNDHEKLFF
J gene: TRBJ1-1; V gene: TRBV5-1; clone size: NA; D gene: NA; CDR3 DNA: TGCGCCAGCAGCGTCACGATGAACACTGAAGCTTTCTTT; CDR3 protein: CASSVTMNTEAFF
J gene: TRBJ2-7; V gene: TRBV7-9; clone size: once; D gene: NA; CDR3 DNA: TGTGCCAGAGACTACGAGCAGTACTTC; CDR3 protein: CARDYEQYF
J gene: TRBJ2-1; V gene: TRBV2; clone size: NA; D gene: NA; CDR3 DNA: TGTGCCAGCGGGAAGGACAGGAGGGGGAATGAGCAGTTCTTC; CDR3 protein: CASGKDRRGNEQFF
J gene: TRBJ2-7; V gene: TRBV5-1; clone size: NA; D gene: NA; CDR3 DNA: TGCGCCAGCAGCCAGACATCGCACGAGCAGTACTTC; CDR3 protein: CASSQTSHEQYF
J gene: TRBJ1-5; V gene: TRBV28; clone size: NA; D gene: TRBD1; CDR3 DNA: TGTGCCAGTAAGACAGGGCCTCAGCCCCAGCATTTT; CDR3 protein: CASKTGPQPQHF
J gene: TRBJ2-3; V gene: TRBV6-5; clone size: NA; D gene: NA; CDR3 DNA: TGTGCCAGCAGTTACCGGGACATCCTTACAGATACGCAGTATTTT; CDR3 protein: CASSYRDILTDTQYF
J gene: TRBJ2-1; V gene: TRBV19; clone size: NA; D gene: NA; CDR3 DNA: TGTGCCAGTAGTATAGGGAGCTCCTACAATGAGCAGTTCTTC; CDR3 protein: CASSIGSSYNEQFF
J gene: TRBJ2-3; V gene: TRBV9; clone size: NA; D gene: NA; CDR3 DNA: TGTGCCAGCAGCGTAGATGGTGGGTCGGTCGCGGATACGCAGTATTTT; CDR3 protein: CASSVDGGSVADTQYF
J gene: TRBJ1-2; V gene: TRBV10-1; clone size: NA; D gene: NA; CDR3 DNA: TGCGCCAGCAGTCTAGGGGAAAACTATGGCTACACCTTC; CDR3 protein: CASSLGENYGYTF
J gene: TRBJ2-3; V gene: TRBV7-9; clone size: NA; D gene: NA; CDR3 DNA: TGTGCCAGCAGCTTAGCCGCGGACACAGATACGCAGTATTTT; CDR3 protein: CASSLAADTDTQYF
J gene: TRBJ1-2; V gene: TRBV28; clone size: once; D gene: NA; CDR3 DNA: TGTGCCAGCAGTTTGGGGGCGCGTATCTATGGCTACACCTTC; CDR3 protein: CASSLGARIYGYTF
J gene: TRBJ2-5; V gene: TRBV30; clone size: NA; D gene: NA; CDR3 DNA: TGTGCCTGGAGTGTATGGGGACCGTCGAGGGAGACCCAGTACTTC; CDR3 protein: CAWSVWGPSRETQYF